Given below is one T cell receptor (beta chain) in context. Sequencing used immunoSEQ multiplex PCR; TCRdb keeps in-frame clones, though not all of them. The table includes about 190,000 clones, 82% detected once. Participant reports of clinical history set cohort assignment. These data are taken from a study of blood T cell repertoires in COVID-19. Germline lookup yields CDR1 KGHDR and CDR2 SFDVKD. The CDR3 extends over 20 amino acids. This TCR was sampled from a woman aged 55-69 years with acute COVID-19. The V call is TRBV24-1, the J call TRBJ1-4; possible D gene TRBD1, 5 bases. Sequencing was carried out using PBMCs or T cells enriched from blood (not recorded which). The CDR3: CVNPPGIWGRVPATNEKLFF. CDR3 bases: TGTGTCAACCCACCAGGGATATGGGGGAGGGTCCCTGCAACTAATGAAAAACTGTTTTTT.